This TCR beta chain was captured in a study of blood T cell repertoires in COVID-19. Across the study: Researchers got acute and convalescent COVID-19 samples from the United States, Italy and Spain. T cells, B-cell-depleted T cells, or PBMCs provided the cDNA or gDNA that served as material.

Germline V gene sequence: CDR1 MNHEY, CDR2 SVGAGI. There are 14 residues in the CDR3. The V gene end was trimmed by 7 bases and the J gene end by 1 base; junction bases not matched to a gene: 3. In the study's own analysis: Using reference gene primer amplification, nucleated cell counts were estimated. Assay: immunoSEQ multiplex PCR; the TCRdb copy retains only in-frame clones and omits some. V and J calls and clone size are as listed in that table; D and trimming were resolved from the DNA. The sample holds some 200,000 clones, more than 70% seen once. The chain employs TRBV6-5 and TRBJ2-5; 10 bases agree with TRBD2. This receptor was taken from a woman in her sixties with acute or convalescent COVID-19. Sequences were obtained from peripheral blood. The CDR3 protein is CASKGLAFQETQYF. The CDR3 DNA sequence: TGTGCCAGCAAGGGACTAGCGTTCCAAGAGACCCAGTACTTC.